The 21 T cell receptor beta chains listed next were all sequenced from one sample in a study of radiotherapy plus CTLA-4 blockade in lung cancer. The assay was immunoSEQ multiplex PCR, and TCRdb's table has in-frame clones only and misses some. The data contain about 73,000 clones, about nine tenths of them seen just once; the ten biggest clones take up over 35%. Sequenced here: peripheral blood, sampled from a patient treated with radiotherapy plus ipilimumab. These receptors originate from a human donor with non-small cell lung cancer that progressed on radiotherapy plus ipilimumab.

The V call is TRBV30, the J call TRBJ2-1; tentatively, D is TRBD1 or TRBD2 (5 bases each). CDR3 length: 12 residues. The germline V gene has CDR1 GTSNPN and CDR2 SVGIG (reference sequence). V gave up 6 bases and J gave up 6 bases, with 12 bases separating them. The CDR3 DNA sequence: TGTGCCTGCCCGGGACGTAGCAATGAGCAGTTCTTC. This encodes CACPGRSNEQFF.

The chain uses TRBV5-1 and TRBJ2-5; 8 bases are a match to TRBD1. The J segment lost 4 bases and the V segment lost 7 bases, leaving 3 bases of the junction unmatched. Germline V lookup: CDR1 SGHRS, CDR2 YFSETQ. This CDR3 region has 12 residues. In nucleotides, the CDR3 is TGCGCCAGCGGCGACAGGGGAGAGACCCAGTACTTC. This codes for CASGDRGETQYF. The entire variable domain, with the rest obtained from reference TRBV5-1 and TRBJ2-5, is as follows: KAGVTQTPRYLIKTRGQQVTLSCSPISGHRSVSWYQQTPGQGLQFLFEYFSETQRNKGNFPGRFSGRQFSNSRSEMNVSTLELGDSALYLCASGDRGETQYFGPGTRLLVL.

The rearrangement uses TRBV2 and TRBJ1-3; 12 bases map to TRBD1. Looked up from germline, CDR1 is SNHLY and CDR2 is FYNNEI. V lost 6 bases to trimming and J lost 7 bases; unmatched junction nucleotides: 1. This CDR3 contains 13 residues. CDR3 protein: CASRGQGANTIYF. DNA of the CDR3: TGTGCCAGCAGGGGACAGGGGGCCAACACCATATATTTT. Drawing the rest from reference TRBV2 and TRBJ1-3, the complete variable domain is EPEVTQTPSHQVTQMGQEVILRCVPISNHLYFYWYRQILGQKVEFLVSFYNNEISEKSEIFDDQFSVERPDGSNFTLKIRSTKLEDSAMYFCASRGQGANTIYFGEGSWLTVV.

The CDR3 DNA follows: TGCGCCAGCAGCCAAGGACTAGCGGGGGCCTACGAGCAGTACGTC. Its protein product is CASSQGLAGAYEQYV. V and J are TRBV4-1 and TRBJ2-7; 12 positions match TRBD2. The V gene end was trimmed by 1 base and the J gene end by 2 bases; junction bases not matched to a gene: 0. The CDR3 runs to 15 residues. Per the germline V gene, CDR1 is MGHRA and CDR2 is YSYEKL.

CDR3: CASQREESYNEQFF. CDR3 in DNA: TGCGCCAGCCAGCGGGAGGAGTCCTACAATGAGCAGTTCTTC. The chain carries TRBV5-1 and TRBJ2-1, with 9 bases fitting TRBD2. There are 14 residues in the CDR3. V trimming: 7 bases; J trimming: 1 base; junction bases outside the gene matches: 3. Germline lookup yields CDR1 SGHRS and CDR2 YFSETQ.

The V and J genes are TRBV9 and TRBJ2-1, with TRBD2 matching over 7 bases. CDR1 SGDLS and CDR2 YYNGEE come from the germline V gene. The CDR3 spans 15 residues. The ends lost 3 bases at V and 6 bases at J; junction bases unmatched: 9. The DNA of the CDR3 is TGTGCCAGCAGCGCACCCCGGGACTACTCCAATGAGCAGTTCTTC. This sequence encodes CASSAPRDYSNEQFF.

The chain carries TRBV23-1 and TRBJ1-4; 7 nucleotides line up with TRBD1. TRBV23-1 is recorded as an ORF, its role being uncertain. CDR3 size: 14 residues. Unmatched junction bases numbered 7, after V lost 8 bases and J lost 4 bases. The CDR3, as DNA: TGCGCCAGCCCGGAACAGGGGTGTAATGAAAAACTGTTTTTT. This gives the protein CASPEQGCNEKLFF.

CDR3 region: CASSQDGQRVNIQYF. The CDR3 DNA reads as TGCGCCAGCAGCCAAGACGGGCAGCGGGTAAACATTCAGTACTTC. This chain joins TRBV4-1 and TRBJ2-4, with a tentative D call TRBD2 (6 bases). Trimming stripped 0 bases from V and 6 bases from J, with 12 bases between. The CDR3 is made up of 15 amino acids. Germline V CDR1 and CDR2: MGHRA, YSYEKL.

The V gene is TRBV7-9, the J gene TRBJ2-1, with 11 positions matching TRBD2. CDR3 length: 15 amino acids. The junction had 9 bases not matched to a gene; V was cut back by 5 bases and J by 9 bases. CDR1 is SEHNR and CDR2 is FQNEAQ in the germline V gene (reference sequence). CDR3 nucleotide sequence: TGTGCCAGCAGCCCCCTAGCGGGAGGATATGGTGAGCAGTTCTTC. Residues: CASSPLAGGYGEQFF. The variable domain in full, with the rest retrieved from reference TRBV7-9 and TRBJ2-1, is DTGVSQNPRHKITKRGQNVTFRCDPISEHNRLYWYRQTLGQGPEFLTYFQNEAQLEKSRLLSDRFSAERPKGSFSTLEIQRTEQGDSAMYLCASSPLAGGYGEQFFGPGTRLTVL.

The rearrangement links TRBV7-9 to TRBJ2-1; 12 nucleotides align to TRBD2. The CDR3 spans 15 residues. Germline V gene lookup returns CDR1 SEHNR and CDR2 FQNEAQ (reference sequence). V lost 1 base, J lost 8 bases, and 3 bases stayed unmatched. CDR3 sequence reads: CASSLGLAGGDEQFF. CDR3 sequence (DNA): TGTGCCAGCAGCTTAGGTCTAGCGGGAGGGGATGAGCAGTTCTTC.

The chain uses TRBV7-9 and TRBJ1-1, with D unclear. The CDR3 covers 14 residues. V lost 0 bases and J lost 2, with 7 bases in between. The germline CDR1 and CDR2 sequences are SEHNR and FQNEAQ (reference sequence). The CDR3 sequence: CASSLASDNTEAFF. In DNA, the CDR3 is TGTGCCAGCAGCTTAGCGTCGGATAACACTGAAGCTTTCTTT.

This clone was counted once. The chain combines TRBV15 with TRBJ2-5; possible D gene TRBD1, 6 bases. There are 16 residues in the CDR3. CDR1 is LNHNV and CDR2 is YYDKDF in the germline V gene (reference sequence). Trimming stripped 3 bases from V and 1 base from J, with 15 bases between. The chain's CDR3 is CATSSQPGHFQETQYF. The CDR3 region has the DNA TGTGCCACCAGCAGCCAGCCGGGACATTTCCAAGAGACCCAGTACTTC. The entire variable domain, with the rest obtained from reference TRBV15 and TRBJ2-5, is as follows: DAMVIQNPRYQVTQFGKPVTLSCSQTLNHNVMYWYQQKSSQAPKLLFHYYDKDFNNEADTPDNFQSRRPNTSFCFLDIRSPGLGDTAMYLCATSSQPGHFQETQYFGPGTRLLVL.

This chain connects TRBV4-1 to TRBJ2-5; D perhaps matches TRBD1 (8 bases). The CDR3 is made up of 15 amino acids. The V and J ends lost 4 bases and 5 bases respectively, with 17 bases between them. Per germline, CDR1 MGHRA and CDR2 YSYEKL. CDR3 DNA sequence: TGCGCCAGCAGCCCCGGGAGGACAGGGCGGGAGACCCAGTACTTC. As protein: CASSPGRTGRETQYF.

The rearrangement links TRBV28 to TRBJ1-4, with a possible D match to TRBD1 (5 bases). This CDR3 has 16 residues. V lost 3 bases and J lost 3, with 14 bases in between. CDR1 and CDR2 (germline): MDHEN, SYDVKM. The CDR3 bases are TGTGCCAGCAGTTTGGGGGGAGGGTGGTCTAATGAAAAACTGTTTTTT. Translated: CASSLGGGWSNEKLFF.

The chain joins TRBV14 to TRBJ2-4, with D perhaps matching TRBD2 (6 bases). Trimming removed 5 bases at V and 0 bases at J, with 14 bases between. This CDR3 region has 16 residues. Germline lookup yields CDR1 SGHDN and CDR2 FVKESK. For the CDR3, the DNA is TGTGCCAGCAGCTATATGGCGGGACGAGCCAAAAACATTCAGTACTTC. Protein sequence: CASSYMAGRAKNIQYF.

The chain is built from TRBV2 and TRBJ2-2; 8 positions match TRBD1. Germline V lookup: CDR1 SNHLY, CDR2 FYNNEI. CDR3 length: 14 residues. Germline trimming cut 5 bases from V and 4 bases from J; bases unmatched to any gene: 3. CDR3 protein: CASSRDRSTGELFF. The CDR3 DNA reads as TGTGCCAGCAGTCGGGACAGGAGCACCGGGGAGCTGTTTTTT.

The chain has TRBV19 and TRBJ2-5, with TRBD2 identical over 11 bases. Per germline, CDR1 LNHDA and CDR2 SQIVND (reference sequence). V dropped 5 bases and J dropped 0; count of bases not matched to a gene: 11. This CDR3 contains 18 residues. The CDR3 here is CASSETGTSGLYQETQYF. In nucleotides, the CDR3 is TGTGCCAGTAGTGAAACCGGGACTAGCGGCCTCTACCAAGAGACCCAGTACTTC. Full variable domain (remainder filled in from reference TRBV19 and TRBJ2-5): DGGITQSPKYLFRKEGQNVTLSCEQNLNHDAMYWYRQDPGQGLRLIYYSQIVNDFQKGDIAEGYSVSREKKESFPLTVTSAQKNPTAFYLCASSETGTSGLYQETQYFGPGTRLLVL.

This clone has a single count. The gene calls are TRBV5-1 and TRBJ2-6; TRBD2 agrees at 8 bases. Germline V gene sequence: CDR1 SGHRS, CDR2 YFSETQ. The CDR3 totals 18 residues. The V and J ends lost 1 base and 3 bases, in that order; junction bases with no gene match: 9. The CDR3 coding sequence is TGCGCCAGCAGCTTGTCCCAAGCGGGAGTGGGTGGGGCCAACGTCCTGACTTTC. It encodes CASSLSQAGVGGANVLTF.

The genes are TRBV28 and TRBJ1-1; unclear D gene. Looked up from germline, CDR1 is MDHEN and CDR2 is SYDVKM. V lost 5 bases and J lost 5, with 9 bases in between. This CDR3 is built from 12 residues. In DNA form, the CDR3 reads TGTGCCAGCAGTCTTATCAGGACTGAAGCTTTCTTT. It codes for CASSLIRTEAFF.

The chain combines TRBV27 with TRBJ2-7; D remains unclear. The CDR3 is 13 residues long. CDR1 and CDR2 (germline): MNHEY, SMNVEV (reference sequence). Trimming took off 3 bases at V and 4 bases at J, with 10 bases between the two ends. CDR3 sequence (DNA): TGTGCCAGCAGTTTTTCTCCAGAATACGAGCAGTACGTC. Its protein is CASSFSPEYEQYV.

V is TRBV14 and J is TRBJ2-7, with 9 nucleotides matching TRBD2. J lost 3 bases, V lost 2 bases, and 2 bases had no gene match. The CDR3 extends over 14 amino acids. Germline V gene lookup returns CDR1 SGHDN and CDR2 FVKESK. The CDR3 here is CASSQRLADYEQYF. CDR3 DNA: TGTGCCAGCAGCCAACGACTAGCGGACTACGAGCAGTACTTC.